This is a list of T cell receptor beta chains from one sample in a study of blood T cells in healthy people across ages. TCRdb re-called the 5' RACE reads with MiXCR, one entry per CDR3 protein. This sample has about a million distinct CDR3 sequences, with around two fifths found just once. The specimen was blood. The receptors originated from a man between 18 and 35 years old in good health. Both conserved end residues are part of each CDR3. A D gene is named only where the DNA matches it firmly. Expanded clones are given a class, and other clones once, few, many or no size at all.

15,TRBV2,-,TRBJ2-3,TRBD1,CASSKDRGHTDTQYF,TGTGCCAGCAGTAAGGACAGGGGTCACACAGATACGCAGTATTTT
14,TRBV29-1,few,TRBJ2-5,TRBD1,CSVERRQGSETQYF,TGCAGCGTTGAGCGTCGACAGGGTTCAGAGACCCAGTACTTC
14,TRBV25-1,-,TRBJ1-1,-,CASSTIGPNTEAFF,TGTGCCAGCAGCACCATCGGTCCCAACACTGAAGCTTTCTTT
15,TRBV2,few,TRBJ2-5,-,CASSDPPAGEETQYF,TGTGCCAGCAGTGACCCTCCCGCAGGGGAAGAGACCCAGTACTTC
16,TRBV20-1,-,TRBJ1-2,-,CSAREDTEGGYYGYTF,TGCAGTGCTAGAGAGGATACTGAGGGAGGATACTATGGCTACACCTTC
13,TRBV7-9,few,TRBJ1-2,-,CASTHSGGGGYTF,TGTGCCAGCACCCATTCGGGGGGAGGTGGCTACACCTTC
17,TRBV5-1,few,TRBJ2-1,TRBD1,CASSLVIGVQGVNEQFF,TGCGCCAGCAGCTTGGTAATTGGGGTACAGGGGGTCAATGAGCAGTTCTTC
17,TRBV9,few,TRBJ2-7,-,CASSVEMGAGPNYEQYF,TGTGCCAGCAGCGTAGAAATGGGGGCCGGTCCCAACTACGAGCAGTACTTC
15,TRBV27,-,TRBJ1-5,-,CASSFQGLSNQSQHF,TGTGCCAGCAGTTTCCAGGGGTTAAGCAATCAGTCCCAGCATTTT
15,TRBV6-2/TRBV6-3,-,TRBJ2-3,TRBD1,CASSRTGGEADTQYF,TGTGCCAGCAGTCGGACAGGGGGCGAGGCAGATACGCAGTATTTT
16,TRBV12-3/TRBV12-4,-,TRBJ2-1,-,CASRSPGAGEMGERFF,TGTGCCAGCAGATCCCCCGGGGCAGGGGAAATGGGTGAGCGGTTCTTC
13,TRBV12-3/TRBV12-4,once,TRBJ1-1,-,CASISTMNTEAFF,TGTGCCAGCATTTCTACGATGAACACTGAAGCTTTCTTT